The rows below give T cell receptor beta chains drawn from one sample of a study of T-cell reconstitution after alpha-beta-depleted transplantation in children. Via MiXCR, TCRdb re-called the PCR reads, giving one row per CDR3 protein. The repertoire holds about 500,000 distinct CDR3 sequences, with approximately 29% as singletons. The sequencing used PBMCs from the stem cell graft donor, collected from the stem cell graft. The receptors here all came from a human donor who donated a stem cell graft to a child with aplastic anemia. Each CDR3 is given with its conserved first and last residue. Fields, in order: D gene, V gene, J gene, clone size, CDR3 DNA, CDR3 protein. D genes are given only for firm matches. Clone size, where shown, is once, few, many, or a class for clones that have expanded.

d_call: TRBD2; v_call: TRBV4-3; j_call: TRBJ2-2; clone_size: few; cdr3_nt: TGCGCCAGCAGCCATTCCCAGCGGGAGGGAACCGGGGAGCTGTTTTTT; cdr3_aa: CASSHSQREGTGELFF
d_call: NA; v_call: TRBV29-1; j_call: TRBJ2-2; clone_size: NA; cdr3_nt: TGCAGCGTTTTGAAAGGGAGCGACACCGGGGAGCTGTTTTTT; cdr3_aa: CSVLKGSDTGELFF
d_call: NA; v_call: TRBV7-2; j_call: TRBJ1-1; clone_size: many; cdr3_nt: TGTGCCAGCAGCTTCCGAAAAAACACTGAAGCTTTCTTT; cdr3_aa: CASSFRKNTEAFF
d_call: NA; v_call: TRBV30; j_call: TRBJ2-1; clone_size: NA; cdr3_nt: TGTGCCTGGCGACCAAGCGCCATTCACAATGAGCAGTTCTTC; cdr3_aa: CAWRPSAIHNEQFF
d_call: NA; v_call: TRBV29-1; j_call: TRBJ1-3; clone_size: few; cdr3_nt: TGCAGCGTTCGGACTGTCTCTGGAAACACCATATATTTT; cdr3_aa: CSVRTVSGNTIYF
d_call: NA; v_call: TRBV14; j_call: TRBJ1-4; clone_size: NA; cdr3_nt: TGTGCCAGCAGCCAAGTTGAGCTCCGGGACCGGCGATTTCTCAATGAAAAACTGTTTTTT; cdr3_aa: CASSQVELRDRRFLNEKLFF
d_call: TRBD2; v_call: TRBV18; j_call: TRBJ2-2; clone_size: NA; cdr3_nt: TGTGCCAGCTCACCAGATATGAGAGGCGGGAGTACCGGGGAGCTGTTTTTT; cdr3_aa: CASSPDMRGGSTGELFF
d_call: TRBD1; v_call: TRBV4-1; j_call: TRBJ2-3; clone_size: NA; cdr3_nt: TGCGCCAGCAGCCAGCCTCCGGGACAGGGGATCGGCACAGATACGCAGTATTTT; cdr3_aa: CASSQPPGQGIGTDTQYF
d_call: NA; v_call: TRBV5-1; j_call: TRBJ1-2; clone_size: once; cdr3_nt: TGCGCCAGCAGCTCTACCACAGGGAACAGCTATGGCTACACCTTC; cdr3_aa: CASSSTTGNSYGYTF
d_call: TRBD2; v_call: TRBV12-3/TRBV12-4; j_call: TRBJ2-2; clone_size: NA; cdr3_nt: TGTGCCAGCAGGGGACTAGCGGGACGGGTCGGGGAGCTGTTTTTT; cdr3_aa: CASRGLAGRVGELFF
d_call: TRBD1; v_call: TRBV12-3/TRBV12-4; j_call: TRBJ1-2; clone_size: NA; cdr3_nt: TGTGCCAGCAGTTCGGGAGGACAGGGGGCAATTTTTGGCTACACCTTC; cdr3_aa: CASSSGGQGAIFGYTF
d_call: NA; v_call: TRBV6-1; j_call: TRBJ2-1; clone_size: NA; cdr3_nt: TGTGCCAGCAGCGCTATAGAGTACAATGAGCAGTTCTTC; cdr3_aa: CASSAIEYNEQFF
d_call: NA; v_call: TRBV20-1; j_call: TRBJ2-3; clone_size: NA; cdr3_nt: TGCAGTGCTAGCCGCATCGCCGGGGGTCTAACAGATACGCAGTATTTT; cdr3_aa: CSASRIAGGLTDTQYF
d_call: NA; v_call: TRBV24-1; j_call: TRBJ2-3; clone_size: NA; cdr3_nt: TGTGCCACCAAGTTGGGGACCTCTAGCACAGATACGCAGTATTTT; cdr3_aa: CATKLGTSSTDTQYF
d_call: NA; v_call: TRBV3-1; j_call: TRBJ2-1; clone_size: NA; cdr3_nt: TGTGCCAGCAGCCAAGGGGACTTGTATAACAATGAGCAGTTCTTC; cdr3_aa: CASSQGDLYNNEQFF
d_call: NA; v_call: TRBV20-1; j_call: TRBJ2-7; clone_size: NA; cdr3_nt: TGCAGTGCCTCAAACCAGCGGGAGCAGTACTTC; cdr3_aa: CSASNQREQYF
d_call: TRBD1; v_call: TRBV12-3/TRBV12-4; j_call: TRBJ2-2; clone_size: few; cdr3_nt: TGTGCCAGCAGGGGACAGCCGGCGAACACCGGGGAGCTGTTTTTT; cdr3_aa: CASRGQPANTGELFF
d_call: NA; v_call: TRBV10-3; j_call: TRBJ2-5; clone_size: many; cdr3_nt: TGTGCCACCCGGGACTGGACCGGGCAAGAGACCCAGTACTTC; cdr3_aa: CATRDWTGQETQYF
d_call: TRBD2; v_call: TRBV7-9; j_call: TRBJ2-1; clone_size: few; cdr3_nt: TGTGCCAGCAGTTCCTCCAGTGGGACTAGCGCCTACAATGAGCAGTTCTTC; cdr3_aa: CASSSSSGTSAYNEQFF
d_call: TRBD2; v_call: TRBV7-2; j_call: TRBJ2-3; clone_size: NA; cdr3_nt: TGTGCCAGCAGCTCGGACAGCGGGAGAAGAGCAGATACGCAGTATTTT; cdr3_aa: CASSSDSGRRADTQYF
d_call: NA; v_call: TRBV4-3; j_call: TRBJ2-1; clone_size: NA; cdr3_nt: TGCGCCAGCAGCCAAGAGCGGGTTTCGGTTGAGCAGTTCTTC; cdr3_aa: CASSQERVSVEQFF
d_call: NA; v_call: TRBV18; j_call: TRBJ1-1; clone_size: NA; cdr3_nt: TGTGCCAGCTCACCACCGGCCGGCCTCCGATCATTTGCTTTCTTT; cdr3_aa: CASSPPAGLRSFAFF
d_call: TRBD2; v_call: TRBV10-3; j_call: TRBJ2-1; clone_size: many; cdr3_nt: TGTGCCATTGCCGGGACTAGCGCAGATGAGCAGTTCTTC; cdr3_aa: CAIAGTSADEQFF
d_call: TRBD2; v_call: TRBV4-2; j_call: TRBJ2-7; clone_size: once; cdr3_nt: TGTGCCAGCAGTAAGGGAGGGACTAGAGGGGTCTACGAGCAGTACTTC; cdr3_aa: CASSKGGTRGVYEQYF
d_call: NA; v_call: TRBV4-3; j_call: TRBJ1-1; clone_size: NA; cdr3_nt: TGCGCCAGCAGCCAAGAGACGGGCACTGAAGCTTTCTTT; cdr3_aa: CASSQETGTEAFF
d_call: NA; v_call: TRBV20-1; j_call: TRBJ2-7; clone_size: few; cdr3_nt: TGCAGTGCTAGAGTAGCCAATCCTCTTAACGAGCAGTACTTC; cdr3_aa: CSARVANPLNEQYF
d_call: NA; v_call: TRBV11-2; j_call: TRBJ2-1; clone_size: few; cdr3_nt: TGTGCCAGCAGCTTTGCACCGGGGACGCAGGAGCAGTTCTTC; cdr3_aa: CASSFAPGTQEQFF
d_call: TRBD2; v_call: TRBV6-2/TRBV6-3; j_call: TRBJ2-1; clone_size: once; cdr3_nt: TGTGCCAGCAGTCCCGGGACTAGCGGACCTATCACACTGTACAATGAGCAGTTCTTC; cdr3_aa: CASSPGTSGPITLYNEQFF
d_call: TRBD1; v_call: TRBV7-2; j_call: TRBJ2-2; clone_size: NA; cdr3_nt: TGTGCCAGCAGCTCCGGGACAGGCGGCGGGGAGCTGTTTTTT; cdr3_aa: CASSSGTGGGELFF
d_call: NA; v_call: TRBV27; j_call: TRBJ1-2; clone_size: few; cdr3_nt: TGTGCCAGCAGTTTAGAGGGCAGGCGATATGGCTACACCTTC; cdr3_aa: CASSLEGRRYGYTF
d_call: NA; v_call: TRBV18; j_call: TRBJ1-2; clone_size: NA; cdr3_nt: TGTGCCAGCTCACCAGGGGGTGTGAGTGGCTACACCTTC; cdr3_aa: CASSPGGVSGYTF
d_call: NA; v_call: TRBV12-3/TRBV12-4; j_call: TRBJ2-1; clone_size: few; cdr3_nt: TGTGCCAGCGCCGATGGGGACACCTCCTACAATGAGCAGTTCTTC; cdr3_aa: CASADGDTSYNEQFF
d_call: NA; v_call: TRBV29-1; j_call: TRBJ1-2; clone_size: NA; cdr3_nt: TGCAGCGTTGAAAAATCGATGAATGGCTACACCTTC; cdr3_aa: CSVEKSMNGYTF
d_call: NA; v_call: TRBV29-1; j_call: TRBJ2-7; clone_size: NA; cdr3_nt: TGCAGCGTTGAAGTCATCCCCTACGAGCAGTACTTC; cdr3_aa: CSVEVIPYEQYF
d_call: NA; v_call: TRBV20-1; j_call: TRBJ2-3; clone_size: NA; cdr3_nt: TGCAGTGCTAGGGTTCGTGGCAGGGCTAGCACAGATACGCAGTATTTT; cdr3_aa: CSARVRGRASTDTQYF
d_call: NA; v_call: TRBV18; j_call: TRBJ2-3; clone_size: few; cdr3_nt: TGTGCCAGCTCAACGGGCTATCCTAGCACAGATACGCAGTATTTT; cdr3_aa: CASSTGYPSTDTQYF
d_call: NA; v_call: TRBV27; j_call: TRBJ2-2; clone_size: few; cdr3_nt: TGTGCCAGCAGTTTACTGGGACTCCCCGGGGAGCTGTTTTTT; cdr3_aa: CASSLLGLPGELFF
d_call: TRBD1; v_call: TRBV5-1; j_call: TRBJ2-7; clone_size: NA; cdr3_nt: TGCGCCAGCAGCTTGTACGGGACAGCCTACGAGCAGTACTTC; cdr3_aa: CASSLYGTAYEQYF
d_call: NA; v_call: TRBV6-1; j_call: TRBJ2-1; clone_size: NA; cdr3_nt: TGTGCCAGCAGGCTTTCGGGAGAGTGGGAGCAGTTCTTC; cdr3_aa: CASRLSGEWEQFF
d_call: TRBD2; v_call: TRBV27; j_call: TRBJ2-1; clone_size: NA; cdr3_nt: TGTGCCAGCAGTTCTCCCGTGGGACTAGCGGCAAACTACAATGAGCAGTTCTTC; cdr3_aa: CASSSPVGLAANYNEQFF
d_call: TRBD2; v_call: TRBV6-1; j_call: TRBJ2-1; clone_size: NA; cdr3_nt: TGTGCCAGCGGGCTGGGAGGGTACAATGAGCAGTTCTTC; cdr3_aa: CASGLGGYNEQFF
d_call: TRBD1; v_call: TRBV27; j_call: TRBJ1-1; clone_size: NA; cdr3_nt: TGTGCCAGCAGTTTGGGTATTGGGACAGCGCTTAAAACTGAAGCTTTCTTT; cdr3_aa: CASSLGIGTALKTEAFF
d_call: NA; v_call: TRBV12-5; j_call: TRBJ2-2; clone_size: few; cdr3_nt: TGTGCTAGTGGCCCGAGGGACTACACCGGGGAGCTGTTTTTT; cdr3_aa: CASGPRDYTGELFF
d_call: NA; v_call: TRBV10-2; j_call: TRBJ1-5; clone_size: few; cdr3_nt: TGCGCCAGCAGCCACACAGGGCCGTGGCAGCCCCAGCATTTT; cdr3_aa: CASSHTGPWQPQHF
d_call: NA; v_call: TRBV9; j_call: TRBJ1-2; clone_size: NA; cdr3_nt: TGTGCCAGCAGCGTAGGAGCTTCGCCGTCGGGCTATGGCTACACCTTC; cdr3_aa: CASSVGASPSGYGYTF
d_call: NA; v_call: TRBV29-1; j_call: TRBJ2-3; clone_size: NA; cdr3_nt: TGCAGCGTCCAAAATCCGATAGATACGCAGTATTTT; cdr3_aa: CSVQNPIDTQYF
d_call: NA; v_call: TRBV3-1; j_call: TRBJ2-1; clone_size: once; cdr3_nt: TGTGCCAGCAGCCAAGGTCTGCGGGTATGGGACAATGAGCAGTTCTTC; cdr3_aa: CASSQGLRVWDNEQFF
d_call: NA; v_call: TRBV6-1; j_call: TRBJ2-3; clone_size: NA; cdr3_nt: TGTGCCAGCAGTCCCCTTCTAGGGGATGGCACAGATACGCAGTATTTT; cdr3_aa: CASSPLLGDGTDTQYF
d_call: NA; v_call: TRBV28; j_call: TRBJ1-6; clone_size: NA; cdr3_nt: TGTGCCAGCAGTTTAAAAGGGCCACATAATTCACCCCTCCACTTT; cdr3_aa: CASSLKGPHNSPLHF
d_call: TRBD2; v_call: TRBV9; j_call: TRBJ2-1; clone_size: few; cdr3_nt: TGTGCTAGCCCCAGGACTAGCGGGAGTCATGAGCAGTTCTTC; cdr3_aa: CASPRTSGSHEQFF
d_call: TRBD1; v_call: TRBV7-2; j_call: TRBJ2-5; clone_size: NA; cdr3_nt: TGTGCCAGCAGGGTGACAGGGGGGCAAGAGACCCAGTACTTC; cdr3_aa: CASRVTGGQETQYF
d_call: NA; v_call: TRBV27; j_call: TRBJ2-7; clone_size: NA; cdr3_nt: TGTGCCAGCAGTCCCCGAGAGACAAAACTCTACGAGCAGTACTTC; cdr3_aa: CASSPRETKLYEQYF